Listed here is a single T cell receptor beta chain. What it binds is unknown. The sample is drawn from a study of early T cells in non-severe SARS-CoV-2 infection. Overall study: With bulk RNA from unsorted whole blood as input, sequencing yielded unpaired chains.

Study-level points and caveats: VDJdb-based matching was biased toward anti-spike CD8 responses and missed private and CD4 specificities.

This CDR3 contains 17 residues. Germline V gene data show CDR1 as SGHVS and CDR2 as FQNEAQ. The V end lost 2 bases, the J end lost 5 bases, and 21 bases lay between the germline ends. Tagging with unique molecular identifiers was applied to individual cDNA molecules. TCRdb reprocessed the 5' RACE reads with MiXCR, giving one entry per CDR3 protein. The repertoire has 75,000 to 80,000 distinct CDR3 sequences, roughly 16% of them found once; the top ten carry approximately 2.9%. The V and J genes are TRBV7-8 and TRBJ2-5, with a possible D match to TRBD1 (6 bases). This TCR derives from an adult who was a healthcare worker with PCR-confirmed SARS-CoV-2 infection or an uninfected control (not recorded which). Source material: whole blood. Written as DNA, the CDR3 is TGTGCCAGCAGCTTATACCCAGGACAGATAGTAAGGGAGACCCAGTACTTC. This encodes CASSLYPGQIVRETQYF.